This TCR beta chain was sequenced during a study of response to subunit inactivated influenza vaccine (dated by TCRdb to about 2018). Looking at the study overall: The study used deep quantitative T cell receptor repertoire profiling to track responses to a trivalent subunit inactivated influenza vaccine.

This clonotype occurred a few times. No antigen is known for it. No per-base quality is available; no much larger clone lies one base away. The CDR1 and CDR2 encoded by the germline V gene (reference sequence) are DFQATT and SNEGSKA. V is pruned by 1 base and J by 4 bases, leaving 4 bases of the junction without a gene match. The CDR3, from cysteine to phenylalanine, totals 15 residues. Here the CDR3 DNA is all that survives: 45 bases in frame from base 1. Study-level results and caveats: The authors suggested that each seasonal influenza vaccination may recruit only a limited number of new T cells.

Libraries came from RT-PCR. Sequencer: Illumina HiSeq 2500. The public sequencing data were trimmed at Q25 with fastp and processed into clonotypes with MiXCR by TCRdb, which kept only in-frame beta chains. Duplicate CDR3 protein sequences are folded into a single record with the most common DNA and genes. The sample table contains 600,000 to 700,000 distinct CDR3 sequences; only one count was recorded for about 15% of them. The ten most abundant clones make up 7.5% to 8% of the sample. The receptor chain draws on TRBV20-1 and TRBJ2-7, with 13 bases matching TRBD2. The source material was PBMCs from blood, sampled less than 15 days before vaccination. This TCR was sampled from a man in his forties or fifties who received an inactivated influenza vaccine. Donor details come from another sample of the same person, matched by shared clones. The CDR3 protein sequence reads: CSARVGLAGVYEQYF. At the DNA level, the sequence is TGCAGTGCTAGAGTCGGACTAGCGGGAGTTTACGAGCAGTACTTC.